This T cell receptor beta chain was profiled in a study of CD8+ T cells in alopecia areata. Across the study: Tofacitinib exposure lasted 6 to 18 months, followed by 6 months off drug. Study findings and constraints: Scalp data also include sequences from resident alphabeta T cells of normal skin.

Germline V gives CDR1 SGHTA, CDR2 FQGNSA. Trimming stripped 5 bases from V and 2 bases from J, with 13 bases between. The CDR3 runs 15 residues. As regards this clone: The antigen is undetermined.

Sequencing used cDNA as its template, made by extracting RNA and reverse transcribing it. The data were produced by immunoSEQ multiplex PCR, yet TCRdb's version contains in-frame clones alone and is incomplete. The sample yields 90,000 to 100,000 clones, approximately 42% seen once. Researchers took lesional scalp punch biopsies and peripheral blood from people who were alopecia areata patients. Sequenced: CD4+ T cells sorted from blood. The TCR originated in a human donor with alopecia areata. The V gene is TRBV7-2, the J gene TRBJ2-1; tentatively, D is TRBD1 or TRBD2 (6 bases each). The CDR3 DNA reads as TGTGCCAGCAGCCGGAGGGGGAGCACCTACAATGAGCAGTTCTTC. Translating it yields CASSRRGSTYNEQFF.